Listed below are T cell receptor beta chains from one sample, sequenced in a study of blood T cell repertoires in COVID-19. Clones were read by immunoSEQ multiplex PCR, and TCRdb kept only the in-frame ones, dropping some. The repertoire holds roughly 120,000 clones, 76% seen once, with about 4.1% in the top ten. Sequenced sample: peripheral blood. These receptors originate from a woman older than 75 with acute or convalescent COVID-19. Both conserved end residues are part of each CDR3. Fields, in order: J gene, D gene, clone size, V gene, CDR3 DNA, CDR3 protein. The D gene is left open where the match is weak. Size values are once, few and many counts, or a class for expanded clones, and some rows have none.

j_gene: TRBJ2-1
d_gene: -
abundance: -
v_gene: TRBV10-3
CDR3nt: TGTGCCATCAGTGAAGGGGATAGGAATGAGCAGTTCTTC
CDR3aa: CAISEGDRNEQFF

j_gene: TRBJ2-6
d_gene: -
abundance: -
v_gene: TRBV6-5
CDR3nt: TGTGCCATCGCATGGCCCGGGGCCAACGTCCTGACTTTC
CDR3aa: CAIAWPGANVLTF

j_gene: TRBJ1-6
d_gene: -
abundance: -
v_gene: TRBV20-1
CDR3nt: TGCAGTGCTAGAGTGGGCAGCTTACTCCACTTT
CDR3aa: CSARVGSLLHF

j_gene: TRBJ2-5
d_gene: TRBD1
abundance: once
v_gene: TRBV7-9
CDR3nt: TGTGCCAGCACCCGCGGGCGGCAGGGGGCGTCGGAGACCCAGTACTTC
CDR3aa: CASTRGRQGASETQYF

j_gene: TRBJ2-3
d_gene: TRBD2
abundance: -
v_gene: TRBV6-2/TRBV6-3
CDR3nt: TGTGCCAGCAGCCCGACTAGCGGGACGGATACGCAGTATTTT
CDR3aa: CASSPTSGTDTQYF

j_gene: TRBJ1-4
d_gene: TRBD1
abundance: -
v_gene: TRBV3-1/TRBV3-2
CDR3nt: TGTGCCAGCAGCCCTCGACAGGGGGGTCGGTATGAAAAACTGTTTTTT
CDR3aa: CASSPRQGGRYEKLFF

j_gene: TRBJ1-1
d_gene: TRBD1
abundance: -
v_gene: TRBV5-1
CDR3nt: TGCGCCAGCAGCCGGACAGGGGAACGGAACACTGAAGCTTTCTTT
CDR3aa: CASSRTGERNTEAFF

j_gene: TRBJ1-6
d_gene: -
abundance: -
v_gene: TRBV11-2
CDR3nt: TGTGCCAGCAGCTCCCTGGCACAGGGCGCGAGTTCACCCCTCCACTTT
CDR3aa: CASSSLAQGASSPLHF

j_gene: TRBJ2-5
d_gene: -
abundance: -
v_gene: TRBV28
CDR3nt: TGTGCCAGCAGTAGACAGGCCGCCTGGACCCAGTACTTC
CDR3aa: CASSRQAAWTQYF

j_gene: TRBJ2-1
d_gene: -
abundance: -
v_gene: TRBV11-2
CDR3nt: TGTGCCAGCAGCTTAGGATCTAGCTCGAACAATGAGCAGTTCTTC
CDR3aa: CASSLGSSSNNEQFF

j_gene: TRBJ2-3
d_gene: TRBD1
abundance: -
v_gene: TRBV29-1
CDR3nt: TGCAGCGTTGTAGGACAGGGGAGTACAGATACGCAGTATTTT
CDR3aa: CSVVGQGSTDTQYF

j_gene: TRBJ1-1
d_gene: -
abundance: few
v_gene: TRBV19
CDR3nt: TGTGCCAGTAGTGGGCAGATGAACACTGAAGCTTTCTTT
CDR3aa: CASSGQMNTEAFF

j_gene: TRBJ1-2
d_gene: -
abundance: once
v_gene: TRBV19
CDR3nt: TGTGCCAGTAGTATCGGACAGCCCCTCTATGGCTACACCTTC
CDR3aa: CASSIGQPLYGYTF

j_gene: TRBJ2-2
d_gene: -
abundance: few
v_gene: TRBV6-5
CDR3nt: TGTGCCAGCAGTACAAGGAACACCGGGGAGCTGTTTTTT
CDR3aa: CASSTRNTGELFF

j_gene: TRBJ2-3
d_gene: -
abundance: -
v_gene: TRBV29-1
CDR3nt: TGCAGCGTTGTAGTGAGCACAGATACGCAGTATTTT
CDR3aa: CSVVVSTDTQYF

j_gene: TRBJ1-5
d_gene: -
abundance: -
v_gene: TRBV7-2
CDR3nt: TGTGCCAGCGCTTTTTTTGGCATGGAGAGCAATCAGCCCCAGCATTTT
CDR3aa: CASAFFGMESNQPQHF

j_gene: TRBJ2-3
d_gene: TRBD2
abundance: -
v_gene: TRBV6-5
CDR3nt: TGTGCCAGCAGTTACTCGACTAGCCCGCCCGCTACGCAGTATTTT
CDR3aa: CASSYSTSPPATQYF

j_gene: TRBJ2-3
d_gene: TRBD2
abundance: -
v_gene: TRBV28
CDR3nt: TGTGCCAGCGGCCCGGGACTAGCGGGAGGGCCTACGCATACGCAGTATTTT
CDR3aa: CASGPGLAGGPTHTQYF

j_gene: TRBJ2-7
d_gene: TRBD1
abundance: -
v_gene: TRBV18
CDR3nt: TGTGCCAGCTCACCACCGGGACAGGGGATGTACGAGCAGTACTTC
CDR3aa: CASSPPGQGMYEQYF

j_gene: TRBJ1-4
d_gene: -
abundance: -
v_gene: TRBV4-1
CDR3nt: TGCGCCAGCAGCCAAGATGGGGCGGGGGATGAAAAACTGTTTTTT
CDR3aa: CASSQDGAGDEKLFF

j_gene: TRBJ1-5
d_gene: TRBD1
abundance: few
v_gene: TRBV7-9
CDR3nt: TGTGCCAGCAGCCCGTCGGGAGGGACAGGCAATCAGCCCCAGCATTTT
CDR3aa: CASSPSGGTGNQPQHF

j_gene: TRBJ2-3
d_gene: -
abundance: -
v_gene: TRBV6-1
CDR3nt: TGTGCCAGCAGTGAGGGGGCGCGCACAGATACGCAGTATTTT
CDR3aa: CASSEGARTDTQYF

j_gene: TRBJ2-1
d_gene: TRBD2
abundance: -
v_gene: TRBV7-9
CDR3nt: TGTGCCAGCAGCTTAGGGAACAGGCGGGGGACGATTCGGAATGAGCAGTTCTTC
CDR3aa: CASSLGNRRGTIRNEQFF

j_gene: TRBJ1-1
d_gene: -
abundance: -
v_gene: TRBV11-2
CDR3nt: TGTGCCAGCAGCTTAGACCCAAGCATGAACACTGAAGCTTTCTTT
CDR3aa: CASSLDPSMNTEAFF

j_gene: TRBJ2-5
d_gene: TRBD1
abundance: -
v_gene: TRBV11-3
CDR3nt: TGTGCCAGCAGCTTAACTGGGACAGGGGGACAAGAGACCCAGTACTTC
CDR3aa: CASSLTGTGGQETQYF

j_gene: TRBJ2-5
d_gene: -
abundance: -
v_gene: TRBV29-1
CDR3nt: TGCAGCTCGACAGGAGAGACCCAGTACTTC
CDR3aa: CSSTGETQYF

j_gene: TRBJ1-1
d_gene: -
abundance: -
v_gene: TRBV5-6
CDR3nt: TGTGCCAGCAGCTCCAGGATGAACACTGAAGCTTTCTTT
CDR3aa: CASSSRMNTEAFF

j_gene: TRBJ1-5
d_gene: -
abundance: -
v_gene: TRBV6-6
CDR3nt: TGTGCCAGCAGTTCCCGACAGGTCAATCAGCCCCAGCATTTT
CDR3aa: CASSSRQVNQPQHF

j_gene: TRBJ1-3
d_gene: -
abundance: few
v_gene: TRBV10-3
CDR3nt: TGTGCCATCAGTGAGTCGTCCTTCTCTGGAAACACCATATATTTT
CDR3aa: CAISESSFSGNTIYF

j_gene: TRBJ2-3
d_gene: -
abundance: -
v_gene: TRBV24-1
CDR3nt: TGTGCCACCAGTGAGGGCGGGTACACAGATACGCAGTATTTT
CDR3aa: CATSEGGYTDTQYF

j_gene: TRBJ1-1
d_gene: TRBD1
abundance: -
v_gene: TRBV5-1
CDR3nt: TGCGCCAGCAGCTTGGCGCAGGGGGTTTCGAGCACTGAAGCTTTCTTT
CDR3aa: CASSLAQGVSSTEAFF

j_gene: TRBJ1-2
d_gene: -
abundance: -
v_gene: TRBV10-3
CDR3nt: TGTGCCATCAGTGATTCCCGGACAGCCACTAACTATGGCTACACCTTC
CDR3aa: CAISDSRTATNYGYTF

j_gene: TRBJ1-2
d_gene: -
abundance: -
v_gene: TRBV30
CDR3nt: TGTGCCTGGAGAGAATATGGGGCCAGGGCTAACTATGGCTACACCTTC
CDR3aa: CAWREYGARANYGYTF

j_gene: TRBJ1-6
d_gene: -
abundance: -
v_gene: TRBV9
CDR3nt: TGTGCCAGCAGCCCCCGCGACAGGTTAAGCTCCTATAATTCACCCCTCCACTTT
CDR3aa: CASSPRDRLSSYNSPLHF

j_gene: TRBJ2-1
d_gene: TRBD2
abundance: -
v_gene: TRBV7-9
CDR3nt: TGTGCCAGCAGCGGTCCGGGACTAGCGGGTACAGAGCAGTTCTTC
CDR3aa: CASSGPGLAGTEQFF

j_gene: TRBJ1-5
d_gene: TRBD1
abundance: few
v_gene: TRBV20-1
CDR3nt: TGCAGTGCTAGTCAAGACAGGGCCAATCAGCCCCAGCATTTT
CDR3aa: CSASQDRANQPQHF

j_gene: TRBJ2-7
d_gene: -
abundance: -
v_gene: TRBV7-8
CDR3nt: TGTGCCAGCAGCTTGGTGGATGGGGCAGGCTGGGACGAGCAGTACTTC
CDR3aa: CASSLVDGAGWDEQYF

j_gene: TRBJ1-1
d_gene: -
abundance: -
v_gene: TRBV11-2
CDR3nt: TGTGCCAGCAGCCCCCGCCGTCCAGTCAGGGGCACTGAAGCTTTCTTT
CDR3aa: CASSPRRPVRGTEAFF

j_gene: TRBJ1-6
d_gene: -
abundance: -
v_gene: TRBV5-1
CDR3nt: TGCGCCAGCAGCTTGGACGGCGCGGAATCACCCCTCCACTTT
CDR3aa: CASSLDGAESPLHF

j_gene: TRBJ2-1
d_gene: TRBD2
abundance: -
v_gene: TRBV18
CDR3nt: TGTGCCAGCTCCCCGACTAGCGGCGCCTACAATGAGCAGTTCTTC
CDR3aa: CASSPTSGAYNEQFF

j_gene: TRBJ1-1
d_gene: -
abundance: -
v_gene: TRBV19
CDR3nt: TGTGCCAGTAGTAGAAGATCCGCGGGGCGGCGGGGCACTGAAGCTTTCTTT
CDR3aa: CASSRRSAGRRGTEAFF

j_gene: TRBJ2-5
d_gene: TRBD1
abundance: -
v_gene: TRBV18
CDR3nt: TGTGCCAGCTCACGGACAGGGTCACAAGAGACCCAGTACTTC
CDR3aa: CASSRTGSQETQYF

j_gene: TRBJ1-5
d_gene: TRBD1
abundance: -
v_gene: TRBV28
CDR3nt: TGTGCCAGCAGTTCAGACAGGGTTAATCAGCCCCAGCATTTT
CDR3aa: CASSSDRVNQPQHF

j_gene: TRBJ2-1
d_gene: TRBD2
abundance: -
v_gene: TRBV4-1
CDR3nt: TGCGCCAGCAGCCAAGGGGGACTAGTGGGTTTACATGAGCAGTTCTTC
CDR3aa: CASSQGGLVGLHEQFF

j_gene: TRBJ2-5
d_gene: TRBD2
abundance: -
v_gene: TRBV7-2
CDR3nt: TGTGCCAGCAGCTCCCGGCGACTAGCGGGCCCGCCCGAAGAGACCCAGTACTTC
CDR3aa: CASSSRRLAGPPEETQYF